This is a list of T cell receptor beta chains from one sample in a study of blood T cell repertoires in COVID-19. Using immunoSEQ multiplex PCR, the repertoire was profiled, and TCRdb retains in-frame clones only, with some absent. Of over 150,000 clones listed, around 81% are singletons. Sequencing was carried out using peripheral blood. These receptor sequences come from a woman of 80 years or more with COVID-19, enrolled during active disease. Both conserved end residues are part of each CDR3. D genes are given only for firm matches.

>TRBD1|TRBV19|TRBJ1-1
CASSIPYRGWTEAFF
>.|TRBV4-1|TRBJ1-2
CASSQLGKDPHRDGYTF
>.|TRBV29-1|TRBJ1-2
CSVDPAEDYGYTF
>TRBD1|TRBV5-4|TRBJ1-2
CASSFILGQNNYGYTF
>TRBD2|TRBV5-8|TRBJ2-7
CASSRTSGSLYEQYF
>.|TRBV5-1|TRBJ1-5
CASSLAGYGNQPQHF
>TRBD1|TRBV14|TRBJ1-1
CASSYIRGVANTEAFF
>TRBD2|TRBV2|TRBJ2-1
CASRMGGGAEEQFF
>.|TRBV4-1|TRBJ2-7
CASSQDGHRAYEQYF
>TRBD1|TRBV6-5|TRBJ1-3
CASSYLPTGGGNTIYF
>TRBD2|TRBV5-4|TRBJ2-2
CASSLGGASGVYTGELFF
>.|TRBV18|TRBJ1-3
CASSPDSPSSGNTIYF
>.|TRBV29-1|TRBJ1-1
CSAGTHVGNTEAFF